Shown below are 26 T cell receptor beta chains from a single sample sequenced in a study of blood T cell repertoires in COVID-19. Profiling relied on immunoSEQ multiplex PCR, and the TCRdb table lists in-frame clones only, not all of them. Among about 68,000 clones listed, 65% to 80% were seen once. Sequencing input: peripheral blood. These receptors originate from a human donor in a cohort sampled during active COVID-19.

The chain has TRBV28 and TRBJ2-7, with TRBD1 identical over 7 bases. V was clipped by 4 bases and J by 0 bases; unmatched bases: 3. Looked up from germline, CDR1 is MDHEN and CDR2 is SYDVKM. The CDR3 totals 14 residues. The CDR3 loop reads CASSSGQDSYEQYF. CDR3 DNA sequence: TGTGCCAGCAGTTCCGGACAGGACTCCTACGAGCAGTACTTC.

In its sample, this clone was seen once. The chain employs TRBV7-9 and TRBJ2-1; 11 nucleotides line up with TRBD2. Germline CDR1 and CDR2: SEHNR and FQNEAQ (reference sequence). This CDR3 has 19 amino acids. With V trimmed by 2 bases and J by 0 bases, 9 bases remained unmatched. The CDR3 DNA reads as TGTGCCAGCAGCTTATGGAGCACTAGCGGGGGCAGCTCCTACAATGAGCAGTTCTTC. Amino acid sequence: CASSLWSTSGGSSYNEQFF. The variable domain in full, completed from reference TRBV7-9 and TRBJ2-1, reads DTGVSQNPRHKITKRGQNVTFRCDPISEHNRLYWYRQTLGQGPEFLTYFQNEAQLEKSRLLSDRFSAERPKGSFSTLEIQRTEQGDSAMYLCASSLWSTSGGSSYNEQFFGPGTRLTVL.

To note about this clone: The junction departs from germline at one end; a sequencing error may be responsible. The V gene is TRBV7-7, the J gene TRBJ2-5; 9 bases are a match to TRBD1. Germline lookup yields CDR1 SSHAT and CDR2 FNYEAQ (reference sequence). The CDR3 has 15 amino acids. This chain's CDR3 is CASSLATGGGETQYF. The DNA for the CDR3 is TGTGCTAGCAGCTTGGCAACAGGGGGCGGTGAGACCCAGTACTTC.

The CDR3 bases are TGTGCCAGCACCGCGGGGGCCAACACCGGGGAGCTGTTTTTT. It translates to CASTAGANTGELFF. The V and J genes are TRBV9 and TRBJ2-2; D might be TRBD2 (7 bases). With 6 bases removed from V and 2 bases from J, the gap between germline ends came to 11 bases. Germline V gene data show CDR1 as SGDLS and CDR2 as YYNGEE. CDR3 length: 14 amino acids.

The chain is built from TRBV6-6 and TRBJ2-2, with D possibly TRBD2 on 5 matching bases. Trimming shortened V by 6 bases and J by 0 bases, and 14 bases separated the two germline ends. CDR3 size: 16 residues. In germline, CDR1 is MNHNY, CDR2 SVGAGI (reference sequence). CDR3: CASRALEGSNTGELFF. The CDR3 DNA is TGTGCCAGCAGAGCCCTCGAGGGCTCGAACACCGGGGAGCTGTTTTTT.

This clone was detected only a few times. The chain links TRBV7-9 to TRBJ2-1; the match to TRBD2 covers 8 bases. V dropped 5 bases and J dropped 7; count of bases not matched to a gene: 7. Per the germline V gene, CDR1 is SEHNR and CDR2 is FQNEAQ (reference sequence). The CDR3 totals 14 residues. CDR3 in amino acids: CASSLPGGGNEQFF. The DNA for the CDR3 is TGTGCCAGCAGCCTCCCCGGGGGGGGGAATGAGCAGTTCTTC.

The CDR3 DNA follows: TGCAGTGCTAGGAGGATCTACGAGCAGTACTTC. Its protein is CSARRIYEQYF. The gene calls are TRBV20-1 and TRBJ2-7; D is uncertain. The V gene's germline CDR1 is DFQATT and CDR2 SNEGSKA (reference sequence). V dropped 3 bases and J dropped 3 bases, with 6 bases sitting between them. The CDR3 runs 11 residues.

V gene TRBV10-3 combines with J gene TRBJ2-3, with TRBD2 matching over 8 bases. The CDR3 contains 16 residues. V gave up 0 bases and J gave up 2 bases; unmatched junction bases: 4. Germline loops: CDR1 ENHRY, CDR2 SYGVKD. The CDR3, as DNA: TGTGCCATCAGTGAGTCTCGCGGGGGGCACACAGATACGCAGTATTTT. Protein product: CAISESRGGHTDTQYF.

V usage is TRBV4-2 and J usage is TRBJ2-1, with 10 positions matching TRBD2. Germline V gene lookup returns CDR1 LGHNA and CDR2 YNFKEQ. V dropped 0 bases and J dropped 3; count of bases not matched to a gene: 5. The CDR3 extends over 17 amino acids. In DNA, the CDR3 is TGTGCCAGCAGCCAAGACCCTAGCGGGAGCGTCTACAATGAGCAGTTCTTC. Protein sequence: CASSQDPSGSVYNEQFF.

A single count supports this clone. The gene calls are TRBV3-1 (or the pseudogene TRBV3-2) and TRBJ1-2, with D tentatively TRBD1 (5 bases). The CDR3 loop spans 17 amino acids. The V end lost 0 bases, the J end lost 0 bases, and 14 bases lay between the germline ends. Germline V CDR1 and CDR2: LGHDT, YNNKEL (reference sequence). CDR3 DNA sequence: TGTGCCAGCAGCCAAGATGCAGGGCCAGATCCTAACTATGGCTACACCTTC. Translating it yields CASSQDAGPDPNYGYTF.

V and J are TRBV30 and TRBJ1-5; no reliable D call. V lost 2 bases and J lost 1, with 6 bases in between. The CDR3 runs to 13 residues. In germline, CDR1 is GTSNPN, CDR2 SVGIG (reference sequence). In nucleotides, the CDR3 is TGTGCCTGGAGTCCTGGCAGCAATCAGCCCCAGCATTTT. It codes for CAWSPGSNQPQHF.

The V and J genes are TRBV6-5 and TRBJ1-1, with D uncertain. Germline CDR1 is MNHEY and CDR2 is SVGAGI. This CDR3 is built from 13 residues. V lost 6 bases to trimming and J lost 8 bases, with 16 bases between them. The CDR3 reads CASSPRRDSEAFF. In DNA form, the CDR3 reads TGTGCCAGCAGCCCCCGGCGGGATTCGGAAGCTTTCTTT.

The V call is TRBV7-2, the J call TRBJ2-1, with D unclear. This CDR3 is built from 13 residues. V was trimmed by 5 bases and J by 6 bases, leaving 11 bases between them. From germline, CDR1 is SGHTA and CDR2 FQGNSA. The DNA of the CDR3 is TGTGCCAGCAGCCCCGGAGCCTTCAATGAGCAGTTCTTC. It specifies CASSPGAFNEQFF.

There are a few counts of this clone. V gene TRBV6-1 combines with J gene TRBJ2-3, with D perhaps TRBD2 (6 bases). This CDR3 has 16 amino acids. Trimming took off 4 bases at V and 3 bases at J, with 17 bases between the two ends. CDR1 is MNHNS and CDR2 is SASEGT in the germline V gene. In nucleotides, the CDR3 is TGTGCCAGCAGTGGCGCGGGGCTAGCTGGAACAGATACGCAGTATTTT. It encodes CASSGAGLAGTDTQYF.

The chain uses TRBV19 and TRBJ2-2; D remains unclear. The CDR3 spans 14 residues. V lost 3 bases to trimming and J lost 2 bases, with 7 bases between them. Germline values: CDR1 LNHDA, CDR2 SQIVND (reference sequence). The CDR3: CASSISKNTGELFF. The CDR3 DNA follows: TGTGCCAGTAGTATTTCCAAAAACACCGGGGAGCTGTTTTTT. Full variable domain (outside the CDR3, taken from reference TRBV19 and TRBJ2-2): DGGITQSPKYLFRKEGQNVTLSCEQNLNHDAMYWYRQDPGQGLRLIYYSQIVNDFQKGDIAEGYSVSREKKESFPLTVTSAQKNPTAFYLCASSISKNTGELFFGEGSRLTVL.

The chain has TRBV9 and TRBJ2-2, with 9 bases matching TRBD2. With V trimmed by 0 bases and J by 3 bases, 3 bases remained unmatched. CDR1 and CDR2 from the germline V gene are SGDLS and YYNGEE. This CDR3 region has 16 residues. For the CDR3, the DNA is TGTGCCAGCAGCGTAGGCGGGGGGGCCGACACCGGGGAGCTGTTTTTT. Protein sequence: CASSVGGGADTGELFF.

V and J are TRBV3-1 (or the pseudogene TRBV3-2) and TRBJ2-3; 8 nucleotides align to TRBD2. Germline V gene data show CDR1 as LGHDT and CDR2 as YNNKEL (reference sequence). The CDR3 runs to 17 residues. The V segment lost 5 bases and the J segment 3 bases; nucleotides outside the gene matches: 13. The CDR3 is CASSKPGVVAGTDTQYF. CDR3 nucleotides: TGTGCCAGCAGCAAGCCGGGTGTGGTAGCGGGAACAGATACGCAGTATTTT.

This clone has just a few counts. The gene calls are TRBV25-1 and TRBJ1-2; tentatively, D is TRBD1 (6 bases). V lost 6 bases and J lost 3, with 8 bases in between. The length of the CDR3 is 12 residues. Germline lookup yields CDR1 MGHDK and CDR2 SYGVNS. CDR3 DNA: TGTGCCAGCAGGACAGGTCACTATGGCTACACCTTC. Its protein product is CASRTGHYGYTF.

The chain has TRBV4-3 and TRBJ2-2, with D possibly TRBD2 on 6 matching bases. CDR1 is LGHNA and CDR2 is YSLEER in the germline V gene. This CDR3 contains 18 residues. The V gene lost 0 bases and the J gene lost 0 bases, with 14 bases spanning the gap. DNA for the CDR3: TGCGCCAGCAGCCAAGATCGGGGAGGCGGGGCGAACACCGGGGAGCTGTTTTTT. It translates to CASSQDRGGGANTGELFF.

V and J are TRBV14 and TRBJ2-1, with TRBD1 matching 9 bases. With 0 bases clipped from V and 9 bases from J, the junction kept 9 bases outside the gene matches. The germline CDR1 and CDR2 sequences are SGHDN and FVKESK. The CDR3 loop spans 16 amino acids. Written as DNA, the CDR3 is TGTGCCAGCAGCCAAGATGGCGGGACAGGGAACGTTGAGCAGTTCTTC. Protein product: CASSQDGGTGNVEQFF.

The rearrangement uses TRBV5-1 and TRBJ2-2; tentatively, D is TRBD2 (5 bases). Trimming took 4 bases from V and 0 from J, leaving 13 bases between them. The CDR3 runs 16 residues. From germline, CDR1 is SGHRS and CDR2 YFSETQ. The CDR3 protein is CASSRSGFSNTGELFF. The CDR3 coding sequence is TGCGCCAGCAGCCGGAGCGGTTTTTCGAACACCGGGGAGCTGTTTTTT.

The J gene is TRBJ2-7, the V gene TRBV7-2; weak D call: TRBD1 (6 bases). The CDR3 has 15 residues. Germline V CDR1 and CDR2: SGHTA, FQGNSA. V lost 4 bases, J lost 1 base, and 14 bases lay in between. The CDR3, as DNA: TGTGCCAGCAGCTCCCGGGACACCAGTTCCTACGAGCAGTACTTC. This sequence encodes CASSSRDTSSYEQYF.

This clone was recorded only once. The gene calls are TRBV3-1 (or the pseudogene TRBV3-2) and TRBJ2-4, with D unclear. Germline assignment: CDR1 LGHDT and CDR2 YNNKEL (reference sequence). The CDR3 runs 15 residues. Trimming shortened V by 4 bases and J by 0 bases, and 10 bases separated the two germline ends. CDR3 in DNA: TGTGCCAGCAGCCCCGACACGGTAGCCAAAAACATTCAGTACTTC. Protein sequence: CASSPDTVAKNIQYF.

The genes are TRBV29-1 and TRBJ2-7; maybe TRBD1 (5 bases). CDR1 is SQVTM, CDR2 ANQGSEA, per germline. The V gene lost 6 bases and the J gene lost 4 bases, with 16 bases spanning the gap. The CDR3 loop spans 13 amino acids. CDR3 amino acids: CSVRLAGLYEQYF. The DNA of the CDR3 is TGCAGCGTCCGATTAGCAGGGTTGTACGAGCAGTACTTC.

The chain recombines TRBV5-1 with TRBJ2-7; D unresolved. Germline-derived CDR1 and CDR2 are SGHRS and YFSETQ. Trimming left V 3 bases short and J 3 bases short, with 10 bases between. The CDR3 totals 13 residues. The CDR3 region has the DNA TGCGCCAGCAGCTCCGGGTCCGTCTACGAGCAGTACTTC. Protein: CASSSGSVYEQYF.

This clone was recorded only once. The CDR3 here is CASSLEGGSNTGELFF. CDR3 bases: TGTGCCAGCTCCCTTGAGGGCGGATCGAACACCGGGGAGCTGTTTTTT. V usage is TRBV18 and J usage is TRBJ2-2; a possible D gene is TRBD2 (5 bases). CDR1 is KGHSH and CDR2 is LQKENI in the germline V gene. CDR3 length: 16 residues. Trimming took 6 bases from V and 0 from J, leaving 14 bases between them. Based on the CDR3 plus reference TRBV18 and TRBJ2-2, the full variable domain is NAGVMQNPRHLVRRRGQEARLRCSPMKGHSHVYWYRQLPEEGLKFMVYLQKENIIDESGMPKERFSAEFPKEGPSILRIQQVVRGDSAAYFCASSLEGGSNTGELFFGEGSRLTVL.